Listed below are T cell receptor beta chains from one sample, sequenced in a study of T cell responses to AZD1222 COVID-19 vaccine. Sequencing used immunoSEQ multiplex PCR; TCRdb keeps in-frame clones, though not all of them. The data hold 100,000 to 150,000 clones, with approximately 91% observed a single time. The sample here was peripheral blood, taken 28 days after the second AZD1222 dose. The source is an adult who received the AZD1222 COVID-19 vaccine. The CDR3 runs from the conserved cysteine through the conserved F or W. The D gene is left open where the match is weak.

V	length	D	J	CDR3	DNA
TRBV2	13	-	TRBJ1-5	CASHLDSNQPQHF	TGTGCCAGCCACCTGGATAGCAATCAGCCCCAGCATTTT
TRBV2	15	TRBD1	TRBJ1-5	CASSEGQASNQPQHF	TGTGCCAGCAGTGAGGGACAGGCGAGCAATCAGCCCCAGCATTTT
TRBV7-9	15	-	TRBJ1-1	CASSSQSATLHEAFF	TGTGCCAGCAGCTCTCAGTCCGCCACGCTACATGAAGCTTTCTTT
TRBV5-4	17	TRBD2	TRBJ2-1	CASSLAAGTSGWNEQFF	TGTGCCAGCAGCTTGGCCGCCGGGACTAGCGGGTGGAATGAGCAGTTCTTC
TRBV28	13	TRBD2	TRBJ2-1	CAHGRANLNEQFF	TGTGCCCACGGGAGGGCCAACTTGAATGAGCAGTTCTTC
TRBV27	15	TRBD1	TRBJ1-5	CASSPARGGPQPQHF	TGTGCCAGCAGCCCTGCCCGAGGGGGCCCTCAGCCCCAGCATTTT
TRBV2	14	-	TRBJ1-1	CASSNSPVNTEAFF	TGTGCCAGCAGCAACAGCCCCGTGAACACTGAAGCTTTCTTT
TRBV28	16	-	TRBJ1-6	CASREPGRAYNSPLHF	TGTGCCAGCAGAGAACCGGGGAGAGCCTATAATTCACCCCTCCACTTT
TRBV10-3	17	TRBD2	TRBJ2-1	CAISESEGLAGVNEQFF	TGTGCCATCAGTGAGTCAGAAGGACTAGCGGGAGTCAATGAGCAGTTCTTC
TRBV29-1	12	TRBD1	TRBJ2-7	CSVTGQGYEQYF	TGCAGCGTTACCGGACAGGGCTACGAGCAGTACTTC